Each of the 2 T cell receptor beta chains below was sequenced from the same sample in a study of beta chain features in type 1 diabetes. Expressed TCRB transcripts were sequenced because the isolated RNA had all been reverse transcribed beforehand. The repertoire was sequenced with immunoSEQ multiplex PCR; TCRdb's copy has only in-frame clones and lacks some. This repertoire shows approximately 360,000 clones, roughly 12% found once; its top ten account for around 0.01%. No antigen is known for these receptors. Study-level findings and limits: Moderately but significantly shorter TCRB CDR3s were found in Type 1 diabetes patients in all four CD4+ subsets.

The sequenced sample consisted of naive CD4+ T cells from blood. The receptors shown here come from a woman aged 18-29 years with type 1 diabetes.

Concerning this clone itself: The sample carries other DNA sequences with the same CDR3. V gene TRBV18 combines with J gene TRBJ1-5, with D possibly TRBD1 on 5 matching bases. This CDR3 comprises 14 residues. Germline V lookup: CDR1 KGHSH, CDR2 LQKENI. Trimming stripped 2 bases from V and 3 bases from J, with 8 bases between. The CDR3 DNA follows: TGTGCCAGCTCACCAACAGGAACCAATCAGCCCCAGCATTTT. Amino acid sequence: CASSPTGTNQPQHF.

The chain uses TRBV30 and TRBJ1-2; the D gene is possibly TRBD1 (5 bases). This CDR3 has 11 amino acids. Germline loops: CDR1 GTSNPN, CDR2 SVGIG (reference sequence). V shed 5 bases and J shed 10 bases, with 14 bases lying between them. CDR3 in DNA: TGTGCCTGGGACCGGGGGAGGTCCTACACCTTC. Amino acid sequence: CAWDRGRSYTF.